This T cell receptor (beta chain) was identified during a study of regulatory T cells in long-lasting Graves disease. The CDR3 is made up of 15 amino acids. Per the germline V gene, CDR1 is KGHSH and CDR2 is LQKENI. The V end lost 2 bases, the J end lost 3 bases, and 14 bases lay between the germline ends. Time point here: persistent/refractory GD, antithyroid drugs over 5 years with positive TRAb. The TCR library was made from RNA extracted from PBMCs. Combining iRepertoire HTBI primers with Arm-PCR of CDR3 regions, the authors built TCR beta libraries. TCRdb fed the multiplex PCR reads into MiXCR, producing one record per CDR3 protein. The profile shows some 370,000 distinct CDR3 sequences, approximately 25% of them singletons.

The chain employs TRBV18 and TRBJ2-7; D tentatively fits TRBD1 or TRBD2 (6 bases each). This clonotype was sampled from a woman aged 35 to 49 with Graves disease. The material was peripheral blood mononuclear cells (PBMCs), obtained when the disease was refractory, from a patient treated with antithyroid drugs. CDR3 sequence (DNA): TGTGCCAGCTCACCAGGCGTCGGGGGCGTCTACGAGCAGTACTTC. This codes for CASSPGVGGVYEQYF.